These 16 T cell receptor beta chains were all obtained from the same sample, sequenced in a study of OX40 agonist ivuxolimab in advanced cancers. TCRdb's copy holds only in-frame clones and misses some; the assay was immunoSEQ multiplex PCR. The profile covers roughly 63,000 clones, with 89% appearing a single time and 12% taken by the ten largest. Source: CD4+ or CD8+ T cells sorted from blood, taken in a trial of the OX40 agonist ivuxolimab. These receptors were taken from an adult with an advanced solid tumor such as melanoma, head and neck, liver or kidney cancer.

The gene calls are TRBV7-3 and TRBJ1-3; D may be TRBD1 (5 bases). Germline CDR1 is SGHTA and CDR2 is FQGTGA. Trimming left V 4 bases short and J 4 bases short, with 14 bases between. The CDR3 is 15 residues long. The CDR3 nucleotides read TGTGCCAGCAGCTCCCCCGGGACCGGAGGAAACACCATATATTTT. It is translated as CASSSPGTGGNTIYF.

With regard to this clone: Other DNA sequences in the sample encode the same CDR3. V and J are TRBV19 and TRBJ2-2; 7 bases align to TRBD2. J gave up 5 bases and V 1 base, and 4 bases lay outside the gene matches. The V gene's germline CDR1 is LNHDA and CDR2 SQIVND (reference sequence). The CDR3 has 15 residues. As DNA, the CDR3 is TGTGCCAGTAGTATAGGCGGGAGAGGGACCGGGGAGCTGTTTTTT. As protein: CASSIGGRGTGELFF.

The rearrangement uses TRBV4-1 and TRBJ1-1, with unresolved D. Germline CDR1 MGHRA, CDR2 YSYEKL. CDR3 length equals 15 residues. V was shortened by 0 bases and J by 1 base, with 9 bases between the two germline ends. The DNA for the CDR3 is TGCGCCAGCAGCCAAGACCCATACCGGAACACTGAAGCTTTCTTT. It encodes CASSQDPYRNTEAFF.

This clone was counted a few times. This chain uses TRBV4-1 with TRBJ1-5; D is unclear. Trimming removed 1 base from V and 0 bases from J, with 1 base in between. Germline loops: CDR1 MGHRA, CDR2 YSYEKL. The CDR3 extends over 13 amino acids. CDR3: CASSQGSNQPQHF. Written as DNA, the CDR3 is TGCGCCAGCAGCCAAGGTAGCAATCAGCCCCAGCATTTT.

This chain connects TRBV29-1 to TRBJ2-1, with 8 bases matching TRBD2. Losses at the gene ends were 2 bases for V and 7 bases for J; bases not matched to a gene: 10. Germline values: CDR1 SQVTM, CDR2 ANQGSEA. The CDR3 contains 15 residues. The CDR3 protein is CSVESLVAGPNEQFF. The DNA of the CDR3 is TGCAGCGTTGAAAGCCTAGTAGCGGGGCCTAATGAGCAGTTCTTC.

V gene TRBV4-1 combines with J gene TRBJ2-1; D uncertain. Germline V gene data show CDR1 as MGHRA and CDR2 as YSYEKL. The germline V and J ends were trimmed by 0 bases and 9 bases, with 6 bases remaining between them. The CDR3 consists of 12 residues. Here the CDR3 DNA reads TGCGCCAGCAGCCAAGATGAGGTTGAGCAGTTCTTC. Residues: CASSQDEVEQFF.

This clone was seen once. The chain couples TRBV2 to TRBJ2-5; TRBD1 matches 7 bases. From germline, CDR1 is SNHLY and CDR2 FYNNEI. The V gene end was trimmed by 11 bases and the J gene end by 2 bases; junction bases not matched to a gene: 5. CDR3 length equals 12 residues. This CDR3 reads CAYRGLQETQYF. CDR3 DNA: TGTGCCTACAGGGGCCTACAAGAGACCCAGTACTTC.

The rearrangement links TRBV7-3 to TRBJ2-5, with D unresolved. This CDR3 has 15 amino acids. Germline CDR1 and CDR2: SGHTA and FQGTGA. Between the trimmed V and J ends, which lost 5 bases and 5 bases, there was a span of 18 bases. CDR3: CASSRVAGALETQYF. Written as DNA, the CDR3 is TGTGCCAGCAGCCGGGTGGCAGGAGCCTTGGAGACCCAGTACTTC.

The rearrangement uses TRBV2 and TRBJ1-1; D not resolved. There are 10 residues in the CDR3. V lost 6 bases and J 4 bases, leaving 3 bases between the germline ends. Per germline, CDR1 SNHLY and CDR2 FYNNEI. The CDR3 protein is CASRGTEAFF. The CDR3, as DNA: TGTGCCAGCAGAGGCACTGAAGCTTTCTTT.

The chain combines TRBV5-8 with TRBJ2-4, with 10 bases aligning to TRBD1. The CDR3 covers 13 residues. Trimming removed 4 bases from V and 9 bases from J; junction bases left unmatched: 4. The V gene's germline CDR1 is SGHTS and CDR2 YDEGEE. CDR3 coding DNA: TGTGCCAGCAGCCTGGGACAGGGGACCATTCAGTACTTC. Translating gives CASSLGQGTIQYF.

V usage is TRBV4-1 and J usage is TRBJ1-4; 10 bases align to TRBD1. The CDR3 has 16 residues. CDR1 and CDR2 (germline): MGHRA, YSYEKL. The trim removed 3 bases at V and 7 bases at J, leaving 8 bases unmatched. This chain's CDR3 is CASSQLDRGLGEKLFF. The CDR3 DNA is TGCGCCAGCAGCCAGCTCGACAGGGGGCTAGGTGAAAAACTGTTTTTT.

The chain employs TRBV28 and TRBJ2-7; 8 bases agree with TRBD1. The V gene's germline CDR1 is MDHEN and CDR2 SYDVKM. J was trimmed by 4 bases and V by 3 bases; bases with no gene match: 5. The CDR3 has 14 amino acids. The CDR3 DNA reads as TGTGCCAGCAGTTTCGCGCAGGGGGCTTACGAGCAGTACTTC. It translates to CASSFAQGAYEQYF.

This clone was seen a single time. The chain uses TRBV2 and TRBJ1-1, with D hard to call. The CDR3 has 11 amino acids. Germline V lookup: CDR1 SNHLY, CDR2 FYNNEI. The germline V and J ends were trimmed by 4 bases and 6 bases, with 6 bases remaining between them. CDR3 residues: CASSVNAEAFF. CDR3 nucleotides: TGTGCCAGCAGTGTCAACGCTGAAGCTTTCTTT.

The rearrangement links TRBV7-9 to TRBJ1-2; the D gene is possibly TRBD1 (6 bases). Germline V gene data show CDR1 as SEHNR and CDR2 as FQNEAQ (reference sequence). V lost 5 bases, J lost 4 bases, and 14 bases lay in between. The CDR3 length is 14 residues. CDR3 protein: CASSGRGPIYGYTF. The CDR3 nucleotides are TGTGCCAGCAGCGGCAGGGGTCCTATCTATGGCTACACCTTC.

This CDR3 is CASSGRLNSGNTIYF. CDR3 sequence (DNA): TGTGCCAGCAGTGGGAGGTTAAACTCTGGAAACACCATATATTTT. The V and J genes are TRBV6-6 and TRBJ1-3; D uncertain. Trimming removed 5 bases at V and 0 bases at J, with 11 bases between. This CDR3 is built from 15 residues. Looked up from germline, CDR1 is MNHNY and CDR2 is SVGAGI (reference sequence).

V gene TRBV27 combines with J gene TRBJ2-1; 10 bases match TRBD2. This CDR3 has 18 amino acids. The germline CDR1 and CDR2 sequences are MNHEY and SMNVEV (reference sequence). V lost 5 bases, J lost 7 bases, and 17 bases stayed unmatched. Here the CDR3 DNA reads TGTGCCAGCAGTCCCTCCCTCCTAACTAGCGGGATTAATAATGAGCAGTTCTTC. Translating it yields CASSPSLLTSGINNEQFF.